The 25 T cell receptor beta chains in this list originate from one sample, sequenced in a study of CD8+ T cells in alopecia areata. TCR sequencing used cDNA made by reverse transcription of extracted RNA. Assay: immunoSEQ multiplex PCR; the TCRdb copy retains only in-frame clones and omits some. The table lists 90,000 or so clones, roughly 45% of them singletons. Treatment described: oral pan-JAK inhibitor, 5-10 mg twice daily. The input for sequencing was CD8+ T cells sorted from blood, taken at week 24, from a patient treated with tofacitinib. The receptors come from a human donor with alopecia areata.

The chain combines TRBV27 with TRBJ2-7; a weak D match, TRBD1 (6 bases). CDR1 is MNHEY, CDR2 SMNVEV, per germline (reference sequence). The CDR3 extends over 14 amino acids. V lost 3 bases and J 4 bases, leaving 13 bases between the germline ends. CDR3 DNA: TGTGCCAGCAGTTTTAGAGGGACACCTTACGAGCAGTACTTC. Translating it yields CASSFRGTPYEQYF.

The J gene is TRBJ1-5, the V gene TRBV30; possible D gene TRBD1, 5 bases. Deletions cut 1 base from V and 4 bases from J, with 11 bases between. The germline CDR1 and CDR2 sequences are GTSNPN and SVGIG (reference sequence). The CDR3 is 14 amino acids. The CDR3 DNA reads TGTGCCTGGAGTGAGGGGTTTGGTAATCAGCCCCAGCATTTT. Its translation: CAWSEGFGNQPQHF. Complete variable domain (other parts from reference TRBV30 and TRBJ1-5): SQTIHQWPATLVQPVGSPLSLECTVEGTSNPNLYWYRQAAGRGLQLLFYSVGIGQISSEVPQNLSASRPQDRQFILSSKKLLLSDSGFYLCAWSEGFGNQPQHFGDGTRLSIL.

V is TRBV6-5 and J is TRBJ2-7, with D unclear. V was pared by 3 bases and J by 3 bases, with 12 bases between. There are 14 residues in the CDR3. CDR1 is MNHEY and CDR2 is SVGAGI in the germline V gene. CDR3 in DNA: TGTGCCAGCAGTTATTCAGGACGGAACTACGAGCAGTACTTC. Translated: CASSYSGRNYEQYF.

The chain is built from TRBV2 and TRBJ2-5; 10 bases match TRBD2. The CDR3 contains 15 residues. CDR1 is SNHLY and CDR2 is FYNNEI in the germline V gene. V shed 6 bases and J 5 bases; nucleotides not matched to a gene: 9. The CDR3 bases are TGTGCCAGCAGCGATTGGACTAGCGGCAGGGAGACCCAGTACTTC. Protein product: CASSDWTSGRETQYF.

This clone was observed a few times. V gene TRBV30 combines with J gene TRBJ1-1, with D hard to call. Trimming removed 8 bases from V and 0 bases from J, with 16 bases in between. CDR3 length: 14 residues. Germline-derived CDR1 and CDR2 are GTSNPN and SVGIG (reference sequence). CDR3 protein: CAGQPGDLNTEAFF. CDR3 nucleotides: TGTGCCGGCCAGCCGGGAGACTTGAACACTGAAGCTTTCTTT.

In its sample, this clone was seen a few times. V usage is TRBV13 and J usage is TRBJ2-2; the D gene could be TRBD1 or TRBD2 (5 bases each). In germline, CDR1 is PRHDT, CDR2 FYEKMQ (reference sequence). The CDR3 extends over 16 amino acids. Trimming stripped 0 bases from V and 4 bases from J, with 12 bases between. The CDR3 reads CASSLGGTASTGELFF. CDR3 DNA: TGTGCCAGCAGCTTAGGAGGGACGGCAAGCACCGGGGAGCTGTTTTTT. The variable domain in full, with the rest retrieved from reference TRBV13 and TRBJ2-2, is AAGVIQSPRHLIKEKRETATLKCYPIPRHDTVYWYQQGPGQDPQFLISFYEKMQSDKGSIPDRFSAQQFSDYHSELNMSSLELGDSALYFCASSLGGTASTGELFFGEGSRLTVL.

On this clone: The sample carries other DNA sequences with the same CDR3. The chain links TRBV5-4 to TRBJ1-1, with a weak D call TRBD1 (5 bases). Trimming stripped 4 bases from V and 7 bases from J, with 11 bases between. Germline V gene data show CDR1 as SGHNT and CDR2 as YYREEE (reference sequence). The CDR3 has 12 residues. The CDR3 DNA sequence: TGTGCCAGCAGCCTGGGGGGGTTTGAAGCTTTCTTT. It yields the protein CASSLGGFEAFF.

The rearrangement joins TRBV30 to TRBJ1-4; TRBD1 is a possible D gene (6 bases). There are 15 residues in the CDR3. Germline V CDR1 and CDR2: GTSNPN, SVGIG (reference sequence). V was pared by 2 bases and J by 6 bases, with 16 bases between. The CDR3 region has the DNA TGTGCCTGGAGTATTCGCGGGGGCGCCTATGAAAAACTGTTTTTT. Amino acid sequence: CAWSIRGGAYEKLFF.

The chain carries TRBV29-1 and TRBJ1-2; 8 bases fit TRBD1. Germline V gives CDR1 SQVTM, CDR2 ANQGSEA. With 7 bases clipped from V and 8 bases from J, the junction kept 18 bases outside the gene matches. This CDR3 spans 15 amino acids. The CDR3 nucleotides read TGCAGCGCCCGAGCCCAGGGGGCCGGAGAAGGCGGCTACACCTTC. This encodes CSARAQGAGEGGYTF.

The chain links TRBV19 to TRBJ2-7, with D maybe TRBD2 (5 bases). The CDR3 is made up of 14 amino acids. Germline V gene lookup returns CDR1 LNHDA and CDR2 SQIVND (reference sequence). The V end lost 4 bases, the J end lost 5 bases, and 15 bases lay between the germline ends. CDR3 in amino acids: CASSRSSLVDEQYF. The CDR3 nucleotides read TGTGCCAGTAGTAGGTCTAGCTTGGTCGACGAGCAGTACTTC. Supplemented by reference TRBV19 and TRBJ2-7, the full variable domain reads DGGITQSPKYLFRKEGQNVTLSCEQNLNHDAMYWYRQDPGQGLRLIYYSQIVNDFQKGDIAEGYSVSREKKESFPLTVTSAQKNPTAFYLCASSRSSLVDEQYFGPGTRLTVT.

This chain links TRBV29-1 with TRBJ2-1, with TRBD2 identical over 8 bases. The CDR3 extends over 13 amino acids. With 5 bases clipped from V and 8 bases from J, the junction kept 8 bases outside the gene matches. Germline lookup yields CDR1 SQVTM and CDR2 ANQGSEA. The CDR3 is CSVTSGASDEQFF. The CDR3, as DNA: TGCAGCGTTACTAGCGGCGCCTCGGATGAGCAGTTCTTC.

V and J are TRBV11-1 and TRBJ2-7; a possible D gene is TRBD2 (5 bases). V lost 5 bases, J lost 5 bases, and 19 bases lay in between. The CDR3 totals 15 residues. From germline, CDR1 is SGHAT and CDR2 FQDESV (reference sequence). The CDR3 DNA reads as TGTGCCAGCAGCCCCCCGGGGTCGGGCCGGCACGAGCAGTACTTC. As protein: CASSPPGSGRHEQYF.

The sample holds a few counts of this clone. The same CDR3 can be traced to other DNA sequences in this sample. V and J are TRBV7-2 and TRBJ2-7; D remains ambiguous. The CDR3 sequence is 12 residues long. The germline CDR1 and CDR2 sequences are SGHTA and FQGNSA. The V end lost 1 base, the J end lost 3 bases, and 4 bases lay between the germline ends. The CDR3 nucleotides read TGTGCCAGCAGCTTAGGGAGCTACGAGCAGTACTTC. Protein sequence: CASSLGSYEQYF. The complete variable domain, with remaining parts taken from reference TRBV7-2 and TRBJ2-7, reads GAGVSQSPSNKVTEKGKDVELRCDPISGHTALYWYRQSLGQGLEFLIYFQGNSAPDKSGLPSDRFSAERTGGSVSTLTIQRTQQEDSAVYLCASSLGSYEQYFGPGTRLTVT.

The rearrangement joins TRBV11-2 to TRBJ2-3; 14 bases are a match to TRBD2. The trim removed 3 bases at V and 4 bases at J, leaving 6 bases unmatched. CDR1 and CDR2 (germline): SGHAT, FQNNGV. There are 17 residues in the CDR3. The CDR3, as DNA: TGTGCCAGCAGCTTTGAAGGGACTAGCGGGAGTTCAGATACGCAGTATTTT. This sequence encodes CASSFEGTSGSSDTQYF.

This chain connects TRBV27 to TRBJ1-5; D might be TRBD1 (5 bases). The CDR3 has 13 amino acids. Germline V gives CDR1 MNHEY, CDR2 SMNVEV (reference sequence). The V end lost 9 bases, the J end lost 6 bases, and 15 bases lay between the germline ends. CDR3 coding DNA: TGTGCCAGTGCGGCCCCAGGGTTTCAGCCCCAGCATTTT. This encodes CASAAPGFQPQHF.

The chain links TRBV19 to TRBJ1-5; 7 bases match TRBD1. CDR1 LNHDA and CDR2 SQIVND come from the germline V gene (reference sequence). Trimming at V came to 3 bases and at J to 7 bases, leaving 9 bases not matched to a gene. The CDR3 has 15 amino acids. The CDR3 spells CASSIPRGNGQPQHF. CDR3 nucleotide sequence: TGTGCCAGTAGTATCCCCAGGGGGAACGGCCAGCCCCAGCATTTT.

In its sample, this clone was seen a few times. The gene calls are TRBV5-1 and TRBJ2-1, with a possible D match to TRBD2 (6 bases). Trimming removed 4 bases at V and 2 bases at J, with 13 bases between. CDR3 length: 15 residues. CDR1 and CDR2 from the germline V gene are SGHRS and YFSETQ. The CDR3: CASSGTEGTYNEQFF. As DNA, the CDR3 is TGCGCCAGCAGCGGAACGGAGGGAACCTACAATGAGCAGTTCTTC.

This clone was seen a handful of times. The rearrangement uses TRBV9 and TRBJ1-1, with TRBD1 matching over 7 bases. V shed 0 bases and J 3 bases; nucleotides not matched to a gene: 2. This CDR3 comprises 14 residues. Germline assignment: CDR1 SGDLS and CDR2 YYNGEE. This CDR3 is CASSVGTGDTEAFF. The DNA for the CDR3 is TGTGCCAGCAGCGTAGGCACAGGGGACACTGAAGCTTTCTTT.

The chain is built from TRBV30 and TRBJ2-5; D might be TRBD1 or TRBD2, each matching 5 bases. The V gene lost 6 bases and the J gene lost 4 bases, with 21 bases spanning the gap. CDR3 length: 15 residues. Germline values: CDR1 GTSNPN, CDR2 SVGIG (reference sequence). As DNA, the CDR3 is TGTGCCTGTTGGGAAGGGGAGCCGCTAGTAGAGACCCAGTACTTC. Encoded protein: CACWEGEPLVETQYF. Complete variable domain (other parts from reference TRBV30 and TRBJ2-5): SQTIHQWPATLVQPVGSPLSLECTVEGTSNPNLYWYRQAAGRGLQLLFYSVGIGQISSEVPQNLSASRPQDRQFILSSKKLLLSDSGFYLCACWEGEPLVETQYFGPGTRLLVL.

This clone was counted between two and nine times. This sample also contains other DNA sequences that code for the same CDR3. The rearrangement joins TRBV28 to TRBJ2-5; 14 bases align to TRBD2. From germline, CDR1 is MDHEN and CDR2 SYDVKM. The CDR3 contains 17 residues. V lost 4 bases and J lost 4; bases outside the gene matches: 8. CDR3 sequence: CASSSGTSGRVRETQYF. The CDR3 DNA follows: TGTGCCAGCAGTTCCGGGACTAGCGGGAGAGTTAGAGAGACCCAGTACTTC.

This clone was recorded a few times. The rearrangement links TRBV6-5 to TRBJ1-2; D possibly corresponds to TRBD1 (5 bases). Germline assignment: CDR1 MNHEY and CDR2 SVGAGI. The length of the CDR3 is 14 residues. V shed 7 bases and J shed 0 bases, with 12 bases lying between them. The CDR3 sequence: CASNPGTTNYGYTF. In DNA form, the CDR3 reads TGTGCCAGCAATCCAGGGACCACTAACTATGGCTACACCTTC.

The gene calls are TRBV5-1 and TRBJ2-1; D call uncertain. Germline-derived CDR1 and CDR2 are SGHRS and YFSETQ. Trimming removed 3 bases at V and 8 bases at J, with 9 bases between. The CDR3 is made up of 12 amino acids. The CDR3 protein is CASSSTIDEQFF. CDR3 DNA sequence: TGCGCCAGCAGCTCTACAATAGATGAGCAGTTCTTC.

This clone was recorded a few times. The rearrangement joins TRBV9 to TRBJ2-2; D gene unclear. Germline CDR1 reads SGDLS; CDR2 reads YYNGEE. This CDR3 contains 12 residues. Between the trimmed V and J ends, which lost 0 bases and 4 bases, there was a span of 1 base. The CDR3 sequence: CASSVVTGELFF. CDR3 DNA sequence: TGTGCCAGCAGCGTAGTCACCGGGGAGCTGTTTTTT.

V and J are TRBV30 and TRBJ2-2; D unclear. Germline V gene lookup returns CDR1 GTSNPN and CDR2 SVGIG (reference sequence). Deletions cut 4 bases from V and 4 bases from J, with 4 bases between. The CDR3 is 11 amino acids. The CDR3: CAWTVTGELFF. The CDR3, as DNA: TGTGCCTGGACCGTCACCGGGGAGCTGTTTTTT.

This chain joins TRBV7-9 and TRBJ1-2, with D perhaps matching TRBD1 (5 bases). Germline V gives CDR1 SEHNR, CDR2 FQNEAQ (reference sequence). This CDR3 has 15 residues. V was cut by 10 bases and J by 3 bases, with 21 bases left in between. CDR3 DNA sequence: TGTGCCATCCCTACCCACTCGGGGGAAGACTATGGCTACACCTTC. Translated, it gives CAIPTHSGEDYGYTF.